Sequencing of this TCR beta chain was carried out in a study of T cell responses to AZD1222 COVID-19 vaccine. Study conclusions and caveats: Every sample of the repertoires postdated the peak T cell response. At study baseline, merely a handful of AZD1222 recipients were seropositive. Most donors were white British and more were female, and clonal diversity was possibly underestimated. The span of vaccine-associated CD4 TCRs extended across spike, with dominance at 160-218 and 743-854.

Assay: immunoSEQ multiplex PCR; the TCRdb copy retains only in-frame clones and omits some. The sample holds some 150,000 clones, roughly four fifths seen once. This clone was recorded once. Its antigen is as yet unknown. The TCR sequence derives from an adult in good health. Source: peripheral blood, taken on day 0 of MenACWY control vaccination.

The chain's CDR3 is CAAMRRTGASETQYF. In DNA, the CDR3 is TGTGCCGCAATGAGGAGGACAGGGGCTTCGGAGACCCAGTACTTC. The rearrangement links TRBV6-5 to TRBJ2-5, with 9 bases identical to TRBD1. Germline CDR1 and CDR2: MNHEY and SVGAGI. Trimming cost V 11 bases and J 5 bases; bases outside gene matches: 15. The CDR3 contains 15 residues.